Listed below are T cell receptor beta chains from one sample, sequenced in a study of cytomegalovirus exposure and HLA in healthy donors. Data came from immunoSEQ multiplex PCR; TCRdb stores just in-frame clones and leaves some out. Altogether 150,000 to 200,000 clones are present, 81% being singletons, with the ten largest covering 1% to 1.5%. Input material: PBMCs. Receptor source: a man aged 50 or older in good health and CMV-seropositive. Each CDR3 is given with its conserved first and last residue. D genes are given only for firm matches. The listing skips clone size in some rows; elsewhere it reads once, few, many or a size class.

D: .; size: .; J: TRBJ1-2; V: TRBV27; length: 16; DNA: TGTGCCAGCAGTTCCTCCGGAGGTCGCCCTAACTATGGCTACACCTTC; CDR3: CASSSSGGRPNYGYTF
D: .; size: .; J: TRBJ2-7; V: TRBV19; length: 15; DNA: TGTGCCAGTAGACCCGAGTTCGGGTCAGCCTACGAGCAGTACTTC; CDR3: CASRPEFGSAYEQYF
D: TRBD2; size: few; J: TRBJ2-3; V: TRBV6-4; length: 14; DNA: TGTGCCAGCAGCCCGTTACAGACTAGCCATACGCAGTATTTT; CDR3: CASSPLQTSHTQYF
D: .; size: .; J: TRBJ2-4; V: TRBV5-1; length: 16; DNA: TGCGCCAGCAGCCTGGACGTAGGAGTAGCCAAAAACATTCAGTACTTC; CDR3: CASSLDVGVAKNIQYF
D: .; size: .; J: TRBJ2-5; V: TRBV11-2; length: 18; DNA: TGTGCCAGCAGCTTATCAGGGGCGGGGGCCACGGATTTGGAGACCCAGTACTTC; CDR3: CASSLSGAGATDLETQYF
D: TRBD2; size: few; J: TRBJ2-5; V: TRBV5-1; length: 17; DNA: TGCGCCAGCAGCCCCAGACTAGCGGGGGGCCAGCAAGAGACCCAGTACTTC; CDR3: CASSPRLAGGQQETQYF
D: TRBD1; size: .; J: TRBJ2-7; V: TRBV2; length: 14; DNA: TGTGCCAGCAGGCCGGCAGGGGGCTCCTACGAGCAGTACTTC; CDR3: CASRPAGGSYEQYF
D: TRBD1; size: once; J: TRBJ1-5; V: TRBV5-6; length: 16; DNA: TGTGCCAGCAGCTTGGACCCGACAGGGAGCAATCAGCCCCAGCATTTT; CDR3: CASSLDPTGSNQPQHF
D: .; size: .; J: TRBJ2-5; V: TRBV13; length: 14; DNA: TGTGCCAGCAGTCGGAGGGGAAGTAAAGAGACCCAGTACTTC; CDR3: CASSRRGSKETQYF
D: TRBD2; size: .; J: TRBJ2-1; V: TRBV18; length: 17; DNA: TGTGCCAGCTCACCACCGGTTCGTCTAGCGGGGAACAATGAGCAGTTCTTC; CDR3: CASSPPVRLAGNNEQFF
D: .; size: .; J: TRBJ1-1; V: TRBV5-1; length: 15; DNA: TGCGCCAGCAGCTTGTGGCAAGGGGCGATCACTGAAGCTTTCTTT; CDR3: CASSLWQGAITEAFF
D: .; size: .; J: TRBJ1-2; V: TRBV28; length: 16; DNA: TGTGCCAGCAGTTTAAGTGCAAGTGGGACACTCGGTGGCTACACCTTC; CDR3: CASSLSASGTLGGYTF
D: TRBD2; size: .; J: TRBJ2-1; V: TRBV9; length: 16; DNA: TGTGCCAGCAGCGTAGGTTCGCTAGCGGGAGTGGCTGAGCAGTTCTTC; CDR3: CASSVGSLAGVAEQFF
D: TRBD1; size: .; J: TRBJ2-7; V: TRBV6-5; length: 16; DNA: TGTGCCAGCAGTTACGCGGCGGGACAGGGACCCTACGAGCAGTACTTC; CDR3: CASSYAAGQGPYEQYF
D: .; size: .; J: TRBJ1-1; V: TRBV5-5; length: 14; DNA: TGTGCCAGCAGCTTGCAAGGGGAAAGTTCTGAAGCTTTCTTT; CDR3: CASSLQGESSEAFF
D: .; size: .; J: TRBJ2-7; V: TRBV30; length: 12; DNA: TGTGCCTGGAGGCGCGGGTACGGCGAGCAGTACTTC; CDR3: CAWRRGYGEQYF
D: TRBD2; size: .; J: TRBJ2-2; V: TRBV4-1; length: 16; DNA: TGCGCCAGCAGCCAAGCGGGAGGGGTGGACACCGGGGAGCTGTTTTTT; CDR3: CASSQAGGVDTGELFF
D: TRBD1; size: .; J: TRBJ2-5; V: TRBV18; length: 14; DNA: TGTGCCAGCTCACCACCGACAGGGCGGGAGACCCAGTACTTC; CDR3: CASSPPTGRETQYF
D: TRBD2; size: few; J: TRBJ2-3; V: TRBV5-1; length: 15; DNA: TGCGCCAGCAGCTCCGGGACTAGCGGGGCAGATACGCAGTATTTT; CDR3: CASSSGTSGADTQYF
D: .; size: once; J: TRBJ1-2; V: TRBV28; length: 14; DNA: TGTGCCAGTGGGGCGGTCTACTCAAACTATGGCTACACCTTC; CDR3: CASGAVYSNYGYTF
D: .; size: .; J: TRBJ2-3; V: TRBV9; length: 16; DNA: TGTGCCAGCAGCGCCAGGTGGGAGTCGGTTGTAGATACGCAGTATTTT; CDR3: CASSARWESVVDTQYF
D: TRBD1; size: .; J: TRBJ2-5; V: TRBV5-4; length: 15; DNA: TGTGCCAGCAGCTGGGGACAGGGATGGCAAGAGACCCAGTACTTC; CDR3: CASSWGQGWQETQYF
D: .; size: .; J: TRBJ1-2; V: TRBV30; length: 13; DNA: TGTGCCTGGAGTGTACAGACAGCCCGTGGCTACACCTTC; CDR3: CAWSVQTARGYTF
D: TRBD1; size: .; J: TRBJ2-5; V: TRBV5-1; length: 14; DNA: TGCGCCAGCAGCTCACAGGGGCAGGGGGAGACCCAGTACTTC; CDR3: CASSSQGQGETQYF
D: TRBD1; size: few; J: TRBJ2-7; V: TRBV4-2; length: 15; DNA: TGTGCCAGCAGCCAACAGGGACAGGGCCTCTACGAGCAGTACTTC; CDR3: CASSQQGQGLYEQYF
D: .; size: .; J: TRBJ2-3; V: TRBV6-1; length: 14; DNA: TGTGCCAGCAGTGGGGGACTGGGCACAGATACGCAGTATTTT; CDR3: CASSGGLGTDTQYF
D: TRBD1; size: .; J: TRBJ1-5; V: TRBV5-5; length: 15; DNA: TGTGCCAGCAGCTTGACAGGGGGGAGCAATCAGCCCCAGCATTTT; CDR3: CASSLTGGSNQPQHF
D: .; size: .; J: TRBJ1-5; V: TRBV2; length: 14; DNA: TGTGCCAGCAGTGCGAGACAGGCCGGAAGAGCCCAGCATTTT; CDR3: CASSARQAGRAQHF
D: .; size: .; J: TRBJ2-4; V: TRBV28; length: 14; DNA: TGTGCCAGCACGCGGGACCTTCTAGGGAACATTCAGTACTTC; CDR3: CASTRDLLGNIQYF
D: .; size: .; J: TRBJ2-2; V: TRBV6-5; length: 14; DNA: TGTGCCAGCAGCTCAACCTCTGCGACCGGGGAGCTGTTTTTT; CDR3: CASSSTSATGELFF
D: TRBD2; size: .; J: TRBJ2-1; V: TRBV5-1; length: 15; DNA: TGCGCCAGCAGCTCGGGGACTAGCGGGGTTAATGAGCAGTTCTTC; CDR3: CASSSGTSGVNEQFF
D: TRBD2; size: .; J: TRBJ2-3; V: TRBV6-4; length: 18; DNA: TGTGCCAGCAGCGCCGGGACTAGCGGGAGGGCCTCGGCAGATACGCAGTATTTT; CDR3: CASSAGTSGRASADTQYF
D: TRBD1; size: .; J: TRBJ1-5; V: TRBV4-1; length: 14; DNA: TGCGCCAGCAGCCCGGGACAGGGGACTCAGCCCCAGCATTTT; CDR3: CASSPGQGTQPQHF
D: .; size: .; J: TRBJ2-5; V: TRBV7-3; length: 17; DNA: TGTGCCAGCAGCTTAAGAGGGACGGGCGGGGTCCAAGAGACCCAGTACTTC; CDR3: CASSLRGTGGVQETQYF
D: TRBD1; size: once; J: TRBJ2-1; V: TRBV27; length: 14; DNA: TGTGCCAGCAGCCCTCAGGGGGCCGACAATGAGCAGTTCTTC; CDR3: CASSPQGADNEQFF
D: TRBD2; size: .; J: TRBJ2-3; V: TRBV29-1; length: 17; DNA: TGCAGCGTACAAAGGGCTCGGACTAGCGGGCGCTCAGATACGCAGTATTTT; CDR3: CSVQRARTSGRSDTQYF
D: TRBD2; size: few; J: TRBJ2-3; V: TRBV5-1; length: 20; DNA: TGCGCCAGCAGCTCAAGACACGAAGCGGGGGCCTGGAGCCGCACAGATACGCAGTATTTT; CDR3: CASSSRHEAGAWSRTDTQYF
D: .; size: .; J: TRBJ1-2; V: TRBV27; length: 12; DNA: TGTGCCAGCAGTTCAGGGAACTATGGCTACACCTTC; CDR3: CASSSGNYGYTF
D: TRBD1; size: .; J: TRBJ2-7; V: TRBV5-4; length: 14; DNA: TGTGCCAGCAGCAGCGGACAGGGGGAGGACGAGCAGTACTTC; CDR3: CASSSGQGEDEQYF
D: .; size: few; J: TRBJ1-2; V: TRBV14; length: 13; DNA: TGTGCCAGCAGACCGGGAAGCGGGCGAGGCTACACCTTC; CDR3: CASRPGSGRGYTF
D: .; size: .; J: TRBJ2-1; V: TRBV7-2; length: 13; DNA: TGTGCCAGCAGCTCCAAACTTCAACGGGAGCAGTTCTTC; CDR3: CASSSKLQREQFF